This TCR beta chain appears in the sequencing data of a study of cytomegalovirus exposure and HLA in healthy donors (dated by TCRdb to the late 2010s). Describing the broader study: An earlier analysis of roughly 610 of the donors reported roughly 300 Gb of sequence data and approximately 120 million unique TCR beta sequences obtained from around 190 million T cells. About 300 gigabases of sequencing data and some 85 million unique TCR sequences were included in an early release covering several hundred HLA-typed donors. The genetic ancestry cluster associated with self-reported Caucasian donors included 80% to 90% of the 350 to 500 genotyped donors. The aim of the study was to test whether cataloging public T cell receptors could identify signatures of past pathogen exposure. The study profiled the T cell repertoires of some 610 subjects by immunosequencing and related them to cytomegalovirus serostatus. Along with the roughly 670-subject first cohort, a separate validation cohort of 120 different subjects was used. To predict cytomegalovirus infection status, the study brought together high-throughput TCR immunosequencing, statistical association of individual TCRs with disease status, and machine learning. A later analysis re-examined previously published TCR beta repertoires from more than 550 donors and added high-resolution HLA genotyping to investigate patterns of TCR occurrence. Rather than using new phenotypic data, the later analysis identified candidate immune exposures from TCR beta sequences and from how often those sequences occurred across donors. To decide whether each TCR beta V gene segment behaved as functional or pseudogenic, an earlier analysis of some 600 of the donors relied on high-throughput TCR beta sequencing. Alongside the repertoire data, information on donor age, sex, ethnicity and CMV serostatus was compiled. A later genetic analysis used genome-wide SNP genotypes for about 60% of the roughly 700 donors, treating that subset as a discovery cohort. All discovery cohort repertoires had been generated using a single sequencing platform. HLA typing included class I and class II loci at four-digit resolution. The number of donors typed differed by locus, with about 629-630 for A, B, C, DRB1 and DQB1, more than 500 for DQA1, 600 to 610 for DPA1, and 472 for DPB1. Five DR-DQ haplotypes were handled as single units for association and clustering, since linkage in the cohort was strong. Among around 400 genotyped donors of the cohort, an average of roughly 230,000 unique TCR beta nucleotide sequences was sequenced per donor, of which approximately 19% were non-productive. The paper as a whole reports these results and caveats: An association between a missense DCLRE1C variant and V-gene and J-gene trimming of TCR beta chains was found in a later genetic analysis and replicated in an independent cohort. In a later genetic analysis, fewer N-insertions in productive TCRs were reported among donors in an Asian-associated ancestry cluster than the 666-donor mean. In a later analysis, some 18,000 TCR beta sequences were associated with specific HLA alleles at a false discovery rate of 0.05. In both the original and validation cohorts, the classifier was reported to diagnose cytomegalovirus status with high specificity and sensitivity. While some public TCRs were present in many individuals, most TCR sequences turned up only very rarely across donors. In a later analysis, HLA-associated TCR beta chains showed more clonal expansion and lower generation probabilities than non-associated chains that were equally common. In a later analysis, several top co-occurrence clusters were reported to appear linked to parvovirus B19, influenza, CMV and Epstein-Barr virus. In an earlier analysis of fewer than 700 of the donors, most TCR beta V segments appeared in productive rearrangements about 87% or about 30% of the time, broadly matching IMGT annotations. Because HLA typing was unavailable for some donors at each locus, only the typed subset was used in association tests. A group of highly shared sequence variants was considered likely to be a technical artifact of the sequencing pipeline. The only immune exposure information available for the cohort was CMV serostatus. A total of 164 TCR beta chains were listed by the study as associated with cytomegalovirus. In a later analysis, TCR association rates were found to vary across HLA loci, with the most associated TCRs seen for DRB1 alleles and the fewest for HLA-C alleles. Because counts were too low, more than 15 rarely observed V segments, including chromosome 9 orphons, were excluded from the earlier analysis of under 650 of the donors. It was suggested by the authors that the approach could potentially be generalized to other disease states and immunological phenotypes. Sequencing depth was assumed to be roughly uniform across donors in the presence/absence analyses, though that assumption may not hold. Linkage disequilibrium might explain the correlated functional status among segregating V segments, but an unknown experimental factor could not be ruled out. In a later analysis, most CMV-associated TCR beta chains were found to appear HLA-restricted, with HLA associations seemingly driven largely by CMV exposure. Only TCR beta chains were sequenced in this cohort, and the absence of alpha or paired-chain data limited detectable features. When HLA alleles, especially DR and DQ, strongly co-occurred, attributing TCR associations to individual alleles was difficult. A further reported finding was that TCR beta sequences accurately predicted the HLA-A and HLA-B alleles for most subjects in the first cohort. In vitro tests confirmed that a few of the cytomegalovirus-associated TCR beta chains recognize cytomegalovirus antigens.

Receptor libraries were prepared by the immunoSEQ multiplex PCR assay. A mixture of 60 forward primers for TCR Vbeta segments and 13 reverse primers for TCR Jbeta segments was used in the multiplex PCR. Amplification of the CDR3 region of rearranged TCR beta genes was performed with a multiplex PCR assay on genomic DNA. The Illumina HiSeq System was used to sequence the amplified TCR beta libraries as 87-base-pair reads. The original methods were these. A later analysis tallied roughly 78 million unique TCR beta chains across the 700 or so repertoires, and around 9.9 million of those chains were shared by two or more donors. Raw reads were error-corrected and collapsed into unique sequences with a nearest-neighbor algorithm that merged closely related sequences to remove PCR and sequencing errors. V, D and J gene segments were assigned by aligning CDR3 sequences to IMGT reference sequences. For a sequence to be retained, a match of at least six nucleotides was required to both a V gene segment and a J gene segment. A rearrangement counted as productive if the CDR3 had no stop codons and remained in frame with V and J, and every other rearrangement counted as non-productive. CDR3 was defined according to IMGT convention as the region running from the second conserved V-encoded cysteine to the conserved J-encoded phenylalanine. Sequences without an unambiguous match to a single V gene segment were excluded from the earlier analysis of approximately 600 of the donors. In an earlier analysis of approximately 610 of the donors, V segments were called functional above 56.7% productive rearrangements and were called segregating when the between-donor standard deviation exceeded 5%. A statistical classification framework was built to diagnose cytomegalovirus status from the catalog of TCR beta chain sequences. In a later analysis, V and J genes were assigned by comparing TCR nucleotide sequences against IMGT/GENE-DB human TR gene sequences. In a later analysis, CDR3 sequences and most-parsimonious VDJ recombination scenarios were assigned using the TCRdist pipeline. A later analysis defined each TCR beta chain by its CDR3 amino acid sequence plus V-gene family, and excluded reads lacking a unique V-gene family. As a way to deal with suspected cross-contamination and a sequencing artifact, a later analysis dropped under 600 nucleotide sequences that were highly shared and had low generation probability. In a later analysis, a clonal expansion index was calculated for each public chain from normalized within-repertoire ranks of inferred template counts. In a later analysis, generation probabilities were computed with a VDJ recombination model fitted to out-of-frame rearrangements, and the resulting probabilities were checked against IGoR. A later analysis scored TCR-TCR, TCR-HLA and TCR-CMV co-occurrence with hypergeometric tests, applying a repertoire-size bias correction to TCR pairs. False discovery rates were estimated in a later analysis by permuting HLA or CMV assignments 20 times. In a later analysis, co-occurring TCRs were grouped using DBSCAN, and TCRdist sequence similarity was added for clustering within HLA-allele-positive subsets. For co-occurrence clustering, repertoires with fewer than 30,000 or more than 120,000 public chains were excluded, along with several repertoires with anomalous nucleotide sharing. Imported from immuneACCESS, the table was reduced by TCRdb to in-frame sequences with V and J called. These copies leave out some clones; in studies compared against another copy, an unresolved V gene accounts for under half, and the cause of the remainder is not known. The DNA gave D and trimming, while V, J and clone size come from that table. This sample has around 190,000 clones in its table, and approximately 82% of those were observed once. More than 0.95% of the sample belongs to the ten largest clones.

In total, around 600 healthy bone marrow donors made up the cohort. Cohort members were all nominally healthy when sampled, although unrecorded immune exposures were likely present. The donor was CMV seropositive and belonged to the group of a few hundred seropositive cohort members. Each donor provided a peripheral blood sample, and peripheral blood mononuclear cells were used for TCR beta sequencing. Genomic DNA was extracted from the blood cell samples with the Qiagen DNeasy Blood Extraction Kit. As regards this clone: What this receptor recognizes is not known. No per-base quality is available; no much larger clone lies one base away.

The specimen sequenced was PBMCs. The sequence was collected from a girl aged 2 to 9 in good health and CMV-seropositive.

The CDR3 region reads CSVGIKGREGYTF. The nucleotide sequence is given as TGCAGCGTTGGAATTAAGGGGCGGGAGGGCTACACCTTC. The sequence is built from TRBV29-1 and TRBJ1-2; tentative D gene TRBD1, with 5 bases matching. Trimming costs V 4 bases and J 8 bases, and their ends lie 17 bases apart. Per the germline V gene, SQVTM is the CDR1 and ANQGSEA is the CDR2. The CDR3 sequence holds 13 residues, the cysteine and phenylalanine included. Just CDR3 DNA is preserved here, 39 bases in frame from base 1.